This is a list of T cell receptor beta chains from one sample in a study of vaccination effects on CD4 cells after COVID-19. Their antigen targets remain unknown. TCRdb's copy holds only in-frame clones and misses some; the assay was immunoSEQ multiplex PCR. The sample includes fewer than 55,000 clones, around 80% of them seen just once. The sequencing used CD4+ T cells from PBMCs cultured without peptide, collected after COVID-19 vaccination. The receptor source for this set is a human donor who had a prior SARS-CoV-2 infection. The CDR3 runs from the conserved cysteine through the conserved F or W.

cdr3_aa,v_call,j_call
CASSLGGDLYGYTF,TRBV5-1,TRBJ1-2
CASSLRRGEEETQYF,TRBV7-7,TRBJ2-5
CASSQDSRGREAFF,TRBV4-2,TRBJ1-1
CASSLGHSTDTQYF,TRBV5-4,TRBJ2-3
CASSQTVDNEQFF,TRBV3-1/TRBV3-2,TRBJ2-1
CATSDSTGTEQETQYF,TRBV24-1,TRBJ2-5
CASSQGPSGNTIYF,TRBV16,TRBJ1-3
CASSEALLNTEAFF,TRBV2,TRBJ1-1
CASSSPQTGFAEAFF,TRBV6-5,TRBJ1-1
CASSPTGTGELFF,TRBV2,TRBJ2-2
CASGPGLALGDTQYF,TRBV10-2,TRBJ2-3
CASTTEQGFLGTEAFF,TRBV2,TRBJ1-1